Sequencing of this T cell receptor beta chain was carried out in a study of identical twins. Study results and limitations: Reduced insertions were recorded for abundant cord blood beta clonotypes, with no such pattern in memory repertoires. Monozygotic twins shared more out-of-frame TCR alpha than recombination models predicted. Researchers caution that invariant MAIT and iNKT cells could partly confound zero-insertion analyses.

The V and J ends lost 3 bases and 0 bases, in that order; junction bases with no gene match: 1. The CDR3 has 16 amino acids. Germline-derived CDR1 and CDR2 are MGHDK and SYGVNS. This clonotype came up a few times. Its antigen is currently unknown. TCRdb reprocessed the 5' RACE reads with MiXCR, giving one entry per CDR3 protein. Of a few hundred thousand distinct CDR3 sequences listed, nearly 10% are singletons. The same specimen was also included in a second study, on yellow fever vaccine responses in identical twins. That study adds: Reported findings indicate that twins' vaccine T cell responses seemed partially convergent, partially personalized.

The rearrangement joins TRBV25-1 to TRBJ2-6, with TRBD1 matching 8 bases. The TCR sequence derives from a woman younger than 30 in good health. The sample comprised PBMCs. The CDR3 loop is CASSDDRGSGANVLTF. The CDR3 DNA sequence: TGTGCCAGCAGTGATGACAGGGGCTCTGGGGCCAACGTCCTGACTTTC.